This entry concerns a single TCR beta chain. This specimen comes from a study of OX40 agonist ivuxolimab in advanced cancers. Using immunoSEQ multiplex PCR, the repertoire was profiled, and TCRdb retains in-frame clones only, with some absent. The data hold 75,000 to 80,000 clones, with around four fifths observed a single time. The clonotype comes from an adult with an advanced solid tumor such as melanoma, head and neck, liver or kidney cancer. Sequenced here: CD4+ or CD8+ T cells sorted from blood, sampled in a trial of the OX40 agonist ivuxolimab.

CDR3 in amino acids: CASSLTAGELFF. The CDR3 DNA reads TGTGCCAGCAGTTTAACCGCCGGGGAGCTGTTTTTT. The J gene is TRBJ2-2, the V gene TRBV28, with D hard to call. V lost 2 bases to trimming and J lost 6 bases, with 4 bases between them. The CDR3 totals 12 residues. Germline CDR1 is MDHEN and CDR2 is SYDVKM.